The 28 T cell receptor beta chains presented below share a single source sample, sequenced in a study of blood T cells in healthy people across ages. A second PCR of about 6 to 11 cycles used a sample-barcoded 5' primer and a J-beta primer mix. TCRdb re-analysed the 5' RACE reads in MiXCR, keeping a single row per CDR3 protein. In the table there are 1.5 million to 2 million distinct CDR3 sequences, roughly 32% of which are singletons. The specimen was blood. The receptors come from a woman aged 25 to 39 in good health.

This clonotype was recorded at least ten times. V usage is TRBV20-1 and J usage is TRBJ2-3; 8 bases are shared with TRBD1. Unmatched junction bases numbered 6, after V lost 5 bases and J lost 2 bases. Germline V gene data show CDR1 as DFQATT and CDR2 as SNEGSKA (reference sequence). CDR3 size: 14 residues. CDR3 nucleotide sequence: TGCAGTGCTTCGGGACAGGAAAACACAGATACGCAGTATTTT. Protein: CSASGQENTDTQYF.

The rearrangement links TRBV28 to TRBJ2-5; a weak D match, TRBD2 (5 bases). Matching the DNA end better, TRBJ2-7 makes the J call doubtful. CDR3 length: 16 amino acids. CDR1 and CDR2 from the germline V gene are MDHEN and SYDVKM. Here the CDR3 reads CASSLSGGPKSYEQYF. Written as DNA, the CDR3 is TGTGCCAGCAGTTTATCAGGAGGACCGAAAAGTTACGAGCAGTACTTC.

This clonotype came up a few times. The chain uses TRBV4-1 and TRBJ2-5, with a possible D match to TRBD2 (6 bases). TRBJ2-7 matches the DNA end more closely, so the J call is doubtful. The CDR3 has 15 residues. Germline lookup yields CDR1 MGHRA and CDR2 YSYEKL. The CDR3 spells CARPTLTRTSSEQYF. For the CDR3, the DNA is TGCGCCAGGCCTACCCTGACTAGGACGTCTTCCGAGCAGTACTTC.

This clonotype was seen a handful of times. The chain uses TRBV2 and TRBJ1-1; D remains unclear. Trimming took 1 base from V and 7 from J, leaving 19 bases between them. Germline loops: CDR1 SNHLY, CDR2 FYNNEI. There are 16 residues in the CDR3. The CDR3 is CASSEGLGRSRLEAFF. In nucleotides, the CDR3 is TGTGCCAGCAGTGAAGGGCTAGGCCGGTCAAGGCTTGAAGCTTTCTTT.

This clonotype was recorded at least ten times. The rearrangement links TRBV29-1 to TRBJ1-2; D is perhaps TRBD1 (6 bases). The germline V gene has CDR1 SQVTM and CDR2 ANQGSEA. V dropped 4 bases and J dropped 3 bases, with 12 bases sitting between them. The CDR3 runs to 13 residues. In nucleotides, the CDR3 is TGCAGCGTTGGAGGGGGAAAAGACTATGGCTACACCTTC. It yields the protein CSVGGGKDYGYTF.

The V gene is TRBV11-2, the J gene TRBJ2-1; tentative D call: TRBD2 (6 bases). The CDR3 sequence is 17 residues long. V was trimmed by 1 base and J by 3 bases, leaving 16 bases between them. Germline-derived CDR1 and CDR2 are SGHAT and FQNNGV. CDR3 DNA: TGTGCCAGCAGCTTAGGGAGGGCCAGGGTTAACTACAATGAGCAGTTCTTC. Translating gives CASSLGRARVNYNEQFF. Filled out from reference TRBV11-2 and TRBJ2-1, the complete variable domain reads EAGVAQSPRYKIIEKRQSVAFWCNPISGHATLYWYQQILGQGPKLLIQFQNNGVVDDSQLPKDRFSAERLKGVDSTLKIQPAKLEDSAVYLCASSLGRARVNYNEQFFGPGTRLTVL.

This chain's CDR3 is CASSQDVAWVYGSPLHF. In nucleotides, the CDR3 is TGTGCCAGCAGCCAAGATGTGGCCTGGGTTTATGGTTCACCCCTCCACTTT. The rearrangement links TRBV3-1 to TRBJ1-6; D unclear. The CDR3 runs to 17 residues. V lost 0 bases and J 9 bases, leaving 18 bases between the germline ends. Looked up from germline, CDR1 is LGHDT and CDR2 is YNNKEL (reference sequence).

This chain links TRBV4-2 with TRBJ1-1, with a tentative D call TRBD1 (5 bases). This CDR3 is built from 15 residues. The V gene lost 2 bases and the J gene lost 4 bases, with 14 bases spanning the gap. Germline V gene lookup returns CDR1 LGHNA and CDR2 YNFKEQ. DNA of the CDR3: TGTGCCAGCAGCCAAAAGAGACAGTCCCCCACTGAAGCTTTCTTT. This sequence encodes CASSQKRQSPTEAFF.

The rearrangement links TRBV9 to TRBJ1-2; tentatively, D is TRBD1 (6 bases). Germline CDR1 reads SGDLS; CDR2 reads YYNGEE. The CDR3 is 17 residues long. The germline V and J ends were trimmed by 4 bases and 1 base, with 20 bases remaining between them. CDR3 in amino acids: CASSTDWDIGINYGYTF. The CDR3 DNA sequence: TGTGCCAGCAGCACAGACTGGGACATCGGAATTAACTATGGCTACACCTTC.

The chain links TRBV3-1 to TRBJ2-1, with 9 bases aligning to TRBD1. The V segment lost 8 bases and the J segment 10 bases; nucleotides outside the gene matches: 12. Per germline, CDR1 LGHDT and CDR2 YNNKEL (reference sequence). This CDR3 is built from 14 residues. The CDR3 DNA reads as TGTGCCAGCTACTCCGGGACAGGGTACCACGAGCAGTTCTTC. Translation gives CASYSGTGYHEQFF.

The chain combines TRBV6-1 with TRBJ2-1, with 7 bases lining up with TRBD2. The CDR3 totals 17 residues. J was trimmed by 0 bases and V by 0 bases; bases with no gene match: 5. From germline, CDR1 is MNHNS and CDR2 SASEGT. The CDR3 protein is CASSEAPRGSSYNEQFF. The CDR3 DNA is TGTGCCAGCAGTGAAGCACCGCGGGGGAGCTCCTACAATGAGCAGTTCTTC.

There are a few counts of this clonotype. This chain connects TRBV28 to TRBJ2-7, with TRBD1 matching over 7 bases. The length of the CDR3 is 15 residues. Germline V gives CDR1 MDHEN, CDR2 SYDVKM. V trimming: 6 bases; J trimming: 0 bases; junction bases outside the gene matches: 8. The CDR3 DNA is TGTGCCAGCAGGGAGACAGGGAAGAGCTCCTACGAGCAGTACTTC. It yields the protein CASRETGKSSYEQYF.

This chain joins TRBV25-1 and TRBJ2-7, with 7 bases lining up with TRBD1. Per the germline V gene, CDR1 is MGHDK and CDR2 is SYGVNS. The CDR3 covers 14 residues. The V segment lost 3 bases and the J segment 6 bases; nucleotides outside the gene matches: 8. Here the CDR3 reads CASSENRGWFEQYF. The CDR3 DNA follows: TGTGCCAGCAGTGAGAACAGGGGATGGTTCGAGCAGTACTTC.

The V gene is TRBV7-2, the J gene TRBJ2-7; D is unclear. V lost 1 base, J lost 2 bases, and 9 bases lay in between. This CDR3 region has 14 residues. The V gene's germline CDR1 is SGHTA and CDR2 FQGNSA. The CDR3 DNA is TGTGCCAGCAGCTTAGTCAGGTTCCCCTACGAGCAGTACTTC. Amino acids: CASSLVRFPYEQYF.

CDR3 sequence reads: CATQDRGMGEQYF. The CDR3, as DNA: TGTGCCACACAGGACAGGGGAATGGGGGAGCAGTACTTC. The chain employs TRBV10-3 and TRBJ2-5; TRBD1 agrees at 9 bases. V dropped 10 bases and J dropped 11; count of bases not matched to a gene: 14. The CDR3 is 13 residues long. Per germline, CDR1 ENHRY and CDR2 SYGVKD.

The chain recombines TRBV5-4 with TRBJ1-6; D is unclear. The germline V and J ends were trimmed by 3 bases and 7 bases, with 11 bases remaining between them. This CDR3 is built from 14 residues. Germline CDR1 SGHNT, CDR2 YYREEE (reference sequence). The CDR3 loop reads CASSWEQRNSPLHF. The CDR3 DNA is TGTGCCAGCAGCTGGGAGCAGCGGAATTCACCCCTCCACTTT.

The rearrangement uses TRBV11-2 and TRBJ2-1, with D perhaps TRBD1 (5 bases). V dropped 0 bases and J dropped 5 bases, with 17 bases sitting between them. The CDR3 runs 17 residues. Germline V gene sequence: CDR1 SGHAT, CDR2 FQNNGV. The CDR3: CASSLERGRATNNEQFF. The CDR3 DNA sequence: TGTGCCAGCAGCTTAGAAAGGGGCAGGGCGACAAACAATGAGCAGTTCTTC.

The table lists this clonotype with many counts. Since a much larger clone is just one base distant, this may be a read error. This chain connects TRBV7-2 to TRBJ2-3; D gene uncertain. Trimming left V 6 bases short and J 0 bases short, with 7 bases between. CDR1 and CDR2 (germline): SGHTA, FQGNSA. The CDR3 spans 13 residues. CDR3 sequence: CASRPTSTDTQYF. CDR3 nucleotides: TGTGCCAGCAGGCCGACTAGCACAGATACGCAGTATTTT.

This clonotype was counted once. The chain couples TRBV18 to TRBJ2-7; no firm D call. Germline V gene lookup returns CDR1 KGHSH and CDR2 LQKENI. Between the trimmed V and J ends, which lost 3 bases and 2 bases, there was a span of 11 bases. CDR3 length: 14 residues. The CDR3 is CASSPGSVPYEQYF. DNA of the CDR3: TGTGCCAGCTCACCGGGCAGCGTACCCTACGAGCAGTACTTC.

Regarding this clonotype: At one end, the junction sequence differs from germline, possibly due to a read error. The chain couples TRBV27 to TRBJ1-1; D is ambiguous. Germline CDR1 reads MNHEY; CDR2 reads SMNVEV (reference sequence). CDR3 length: 14 residues. CDR3 protein: CASNLSLVGTEAFF. In nucleotides, the CDR3 is TGTGCCAGCAATTTATCCTTAGTTGGCACTGAAGCTTTCTTT.

This clonotype was recorded a few times. This chain joins TRBV20-1 and TRBJ1-5; D remains unclear. CDR3 length: 12 amino acids. Germline V CDR1 and CDR2: DFQATT, SNEGSKA (reference sequence). Trimming stripped 3 bases from V and 1 base from J, with 4 bases between. The CDR3 loop reads CSARRSNQPQHF. The CDR3 DNA sequence: TGCAGTGCTAGGAGAAGCAATCAGCCCCAGCATTTT.

This clonotype was counted at least ten times. This chain connects TRBV28 to TRBJ1-2; 7 bases match TRBD1. The CDR3 has 10 amino acids. The germline gives CDR1 MDHEN, CDR2 SYDVKM. With V trimmed by 6 bases and J by 8 bases, 0 bases remained unmatched. The CDR3 sequence: CASRDRGYTF. CDR3 in DNA: TGTGCCAGCAGGGACAGGGGCTACACCTTC.

This chain uses TRBV3-1 with TRBJ1-2; no firm D call. Germline-derived CDR1 and CDR2 are LGHDT and YNNKEL (reference sequence). Trimming took 5 bases from V and 6 from J, leaving 16 bases between them. This CDR3 region has 14 residues. The CDR3 here is CASSALGGMDGYTF. CDR3 nucleotides: TGTGCCAGCAGCGCCCTTGGAGGTATGGATGGCTACACCTTC.

This chain uses TRBV7-2 with TRBJ2-5; 12 bases align to TRBD2. Trimming removed 4 bases from V and 2 bases from J; junction bases left unmatched: 5. This CDR3 is 16 amino acids long. Germline loops: CDR1 SGHTA, CDR2 FQGNSA. The CDR3 sequence: CASSSGGLAGQETQYF. Written as DNA, the CDR3 is TGTGCCAGCAGCTCCGGAGGACTAGCGGGACAAGAGACCCAGTACTTC.

This clonotype has more than one count but fewer than ten. The genes are TRBV27 and TRBJ2-1, with D possibly TRBD1 on 5 matching bases. V lost 1 base to trimming and J lost 10 bases, with 8 bases between them. CDR1 is MNHEY and CDR2 is SMNVEV in the germline V gene (reference sequence). The CDR3 is 12 residues long. This CDR3 is CASSLWGEEQFF. CDR3 nucleotide sequence: TGTGCCAGCAGTTTATGGGGCGAGGAGCAGTTCTTC.

This clonotype was seen a handful of times. This chain links TRBV28 with TRBJ2-1; 7 bases line up with TRBD1. The CDR3 is 19 residues long. With V trimmed by 1 base and J by 4 bases, 16 bases remained unmatched. Germline V gives CDR1 MDHEN, CDR2 SYDVKM. The CDR3 coding sequence is TGTGCCAGCAGTTTATCATTAGGGACCGGGACAGAGAATTACAATGAGCAGTTCTTC. Protein product: CASSLSLGTGTENYNEQFF.

This clonotype was seen many times. At one boundary the junction diverges from the germline segment, which might be a read error. The chain is built from TRBV5-1 and TRBJ1-2; D is uncertain. Germline assignment: CDR1 SGHRS and CDR2 YFSETQ. The CDR3 runs 13 residues. In DNA, the CDR3 is TGTGCCAGCAGCTTAAACAGCAACTATGGCTACACCTTC. As protein: CASSLNSNYGYTF. Drawing the rest from reference TRBV5-1 and TRBJ1-2, the complete variable domain is KAGVTQTPRYLIKTRGQQVTLSCSPISGHRSVSWYQQTPGQGLQFLFEYFSETQRNKGNFPGRFSGRQFSNSRSEMNVSTLELGDSALYLCASSLNSNYGYTFGSGTRLTVV.

The chain has TRBV3-1 and TRBJ2-1, with D hard to call. There are 14 residues in the CDR3. V lost 4 bases, J lost 9 bases, and 16 bases lay in between. Per the germline V gene, CDR1 is LGHDT and CDR2 is YNNKEL (reference sequence). CDR3 sequence: CASSRPGAWGEQFF. CDR3 bases: TGTGCCAGCAGCCGCCCCGGAGCCTGGGGTGAGCAGTTCTTC.